This entry lists 21 T cell receptor beta chains sequenced from one sample in a study of OX40 agonist ivuxolimab in advanced cancers. The table came from immunoSEQ multiplex PCR; TCRdb's copy has only in-frame clones and leaves some out. Of roughly 18,000 clones listed, over 55% were seen once; the top ten hold about 24%. Sequenced material: CD4+ or CD8+ T cells sorted from blood, taken in a trial of the OX40 agonist ivuxolimab. The source is an adult with an advanced solid tumor such as melanoma, head and neck, liver or kidney cancer.

As regards this clone: A read error may produce the germline difference seen at one junction end. The chain links TRBV29-1 to TRBJ2-7, with TRBD1 as a possible D gene (5 bases). The CDR3 has 12 residues. Germline lookup yields CDR1 SQVTM and CDR2 ANQGSEA. The CDR3 is CSVQDRFYEQYF. The CDR3 DNA reads TGCAGCGTTCAAGACAGATTCTACGAGCAGTACTTC.

The V gene is TRBV5-1, the J gene TRBJ1-1; D not certain. CDR1 SGHRS and CDR2 YFSETQ come from the germline V gene. V was cut by 0 bases and J by 1 base, with 13 bases left in between. The CDR3 runs to 16 residues. CDR3 nucleotides: TGCGCCAGCAGCTTGGGGACCGTCTTGGGGAACACTGAAGCTTTCTTT. Translated: CASSLGTVLGNTEAFF.

The rearrangement uses TRBV28 and TRBJ2-2; no firm D call. Germline CDR1 and CDR2: MDHEN and SYDVKM. Trimming pared 4 bases from V and 1 base from J, leaving 16 bases between. The CDR3 has 17 amino acids. CDR3 amino acids: CASSSVRQDKNTGELFF. The CDR3 DNA is TGTGCCAGCAGTTCAGTTCGGCAAGACAAGAACACCGGGGAGCTGTTTTTT.

The J gene is TRBJ2-7, the V gene TRBV7-9, with 7 bases fitting TRBD1. The CDR3 runs 14 residues. CDR1 is SEHNR, CDR2 FQNEAQ, per germline (reference sequence). With 4 bases clipped from V and 2 bases from J, the junction kept 5 bases outside the gene matches. This CDR3 reads CASSWAQGAYEQYF. The CDR3 nucleotides are TGTGCCAGCAGCTGGGCGCAGGGGGCCTACGAGCAGTACTTC.

The chain uses TRBV7-2 and TRBJ1-1; no firm D call. Trimming removed 1 base from V and 3 bases from J, with 12 bases in between. In germline, CDR1 is SGHTA, CDR2 FQGNSA. The CDR3 covers 15 residues. The CDR3 protein is CASSLDLGLDTEAFF. The CDR3 DNA is TGTGCCAGCAGCTTAGATTTGGGTTTGGACACTGAAGCTTTCTTT.

The chain employs TRBV28 and TRBJ2-3, with TRBD2 matching 8 bases. This CDR3 contains 16 residues. CDR1 and CDR2 from the germline V gene are MDHEN and SYDVKM. V gave up 3 bases and J gave up 6 bases; unmatched junction bases: 11. The CDR3 here is CASSLGAGVLTDTQYF. CDR3 sequence (DNA): TGTGCCAGCAGTTTGGGAGCGGGGGTGCTCACGGATACGCAGTATTTT.

V gene TRBV6-5 combines with J gene TRBJ2-5; D possibly corresponds to TRBD1 (5 bases). CDR3 length: 15 amino acids. Germline V gene data show CDR1 as MNHEY and CDR2 as SVGAGI. The V end lost 6 bases, the J end lost 1 base, and 15 bases lay between the germline ends. The CDR3 protein is CASRTDNEPQETQYF. CDR3 nucleotide sequence: TGTGCCAGCAGGACAGACAATGAGCCCCAAGAGACCCAGTACTTC.

This chain joins TRBV28 and TRBJ2-3; D is uncertain. Germline loops: CDR1 MDHEN, CDR2 SYDVKM. V lost 3 bases and J lost 6, with 13 bases in between. CDR3 length equals 14 residues. The CDR3 bases are TGTGCCAGCAGTTTTCGGGTAGTTGGGGATACGCAGTATTTT. Translated, it gives CASSFRVVGDTQYF.

The CDR3 nucleotides are TGTGCCAGCAGCACAGCGGGGGGGCCGCAAGAGACCCAGTACTTC. Its translation is CASSTAGGPQETQYF. The chain is built from TRBV9 and TRBJ2-5; TRBD2 aligns across 10 bases. The CDR3 has 15 residues. The V gene's germline CDR1 is SGDLS and CDR2 YYNGEE. V shed 4 bases, J shed 2 bases, and the junction held 5 bases outside the gene matches.

This clone occurred a few times. V gene TRBV30 combines with J gene TRBJ1-1, with D possibly being TRBD1 (6 bases). Germline assignment: CDR1 GTSNPN and CDR2 SVGIG (reference sequence). This CDR3 spans 12 amino acids. In nucleotides, the CDR3 is TGTGCGGTTTGGGGGCTGAACACTGAAGCTTTCTTT. It codes for CAVWGLNTEAFF.

The genes are TRBV9 and TRBJ2-1, with TRBD2 matching 13 bases. The germline V gene has CDR1 SGDLS and CDR2 YYNGEE. This CDR3 region has 16 residues. With 0 bases clipped from V and 10 bases from J, the junction kept 7 bases outside the gene matches. CDR3 amino acids: CASSVVSGLAGSEQFF. CDR3 DNA: TGTGCCAGCAGCGTAGTTTCGGGACTAGCGGGGAGCGAGCAGTTCTTC.

The chain recombines TRBV11-2 with TRBJ2-5; 10 bases are shared with TRBD1. Germline CDR1 SGHAT, CDR2 FQNNGV. This CDR3 region has 17 residues. The trim removed 0 bases at V and 1 base at J, leaving 5 bases unmatched. CDR3 sequence (DNA): TGTGCCAGCAGCTTAGATCCGTGGACAGGGGGCCAAGAGACCCAGTACTTC. It specifies CASSLDPWTGGQETQYF.

The genes are TRBV7-9 and TRBJ2-7; no clear D. V was trimmed by 5 bases and J by 5 bases, leaving 16 bases between them. The CDR3 runs to 14 residues. Germline V gene sequence: CDR1 SEHNR, CDR2 FQNEAQ (reference sequence). This chain's CDR3 is CASSPRHQAHEQYF. CDR3 bases: TGTGCCAGCAGCCCCCGGCATCAAGCCCACGAGCAGTACTTC.

V is TRBV27 and J is TRBJ2-7; TRBD2 agrees at 10 bases. The CDR3 contains 15 residues. In germline, CDR1 is MNHEY, CDR2 SMNVEV (reference sequence). With 4 bases clipped from V and 3 bases from J, the junction kept 6 bases outside the gene matches. As DNA, the CDR3 is TGTGCCAGCAGTTCGTGGACTAGCGGCCACTACGAGCAGTACTTC. Amino acids: CASSSWTSGHYEQYF.

The chain is built from TRBV6-5 and TRBJ1-5; TRBD1 might be the D (5 bases). The germline V gene encodes CDR1 MNHEY and CDR2 SVGAGI. With 0 bases removed from V and 4 bases from J, the gap between germline ends came to 7 bases. The CDR3 spans 14 residues. CDR3 residues: CASSYSGVNQPQHF. Here the CDR3 DNA reads TGTGCCAGCAGTTACTCGGGGGTAAATCAGCCCCAGCATTTT.

The chain links TRBV9 to TRBJ2-1; possibly TRBD2 for D (6 bases). The CDR3 extends over 14 amino acids. Looked up from germline, CDR1 is SGDLS and CDR2 is YYNGEE. Trimming stripped 8 bases from V and 3 bases from J, with 15 bases between. The CDR3 nucleotides are TGTGCCAGTGCAGAACTAGCAGACTACAATGAGCAGTTCTTC. This sequence encodes CASAELADYNEQFF.

This clone has just one count. CDR3 protein: CAIRAPGFSPLHF. The DNA of the CDR3 is TGTGCCATCAGGGCTCCGGGCTTTTCACCCCTCCACTTT. The rearrangement links TRBV10-3 to TRBJ1-6; D not certain. This CDR3 spans 13 amino acids. V was pared by 6 bases and J by 9 bases, with 12 bases between. Germline lookup yields CDR1 ENHRY and CDR2 SYGVKD.

The V gene is TRBV21-1, the J gene TRBJ1-4. TRBV21-1 is shown as a pseudogene. This CDR3 spans 12 amino acids. CDR3 residues: CASHRGREKLFF. CDR3 sequence (DNA): TGTGCCAGCCACCGGGGAAGGGAAAAACTGTTTTTT.

This sequence joins TRBV5-1 and TRBJ1-5; 7 bases align to TRBD1. CDR1 and CDR2 from the germline V gene are SGHRS and YFSETQ. The CDR3 consists of 15 residues. The V gene end was trimmed by 8 bases and the J gene end by 4 bases; junction bases not matched to a gene: 12. CDR3 nucleotides: TGCGCCAGTTCGGAATCGACAGGGTTGAATCAGCCCCAGCATTTT. It specifies CASSESTGLNQPQHF. Using reference TRBV5-1 and TRBJ1-5 for the parts outside the CDR3, the full variable domain is KAGVTQTPRYLIKTRGQQVTLSCSPISGHRSVSWYQQTPGQGLQFLFEYFSETQRNKGNFPGRFSGRQFSNSRSEMNVSTLELGDSALYLCASSESTGLNQPQHFGDGTRLSIL.

The rearrangement uses TRBV29-1 and TRBJ2-7; 7 positions match TRBD1. Looked up from germline, CDR1 is SQVTM and CDR2 is ANQGSEA. The CDR3 loop spans 13 amino acids. With 8 bases clipped from V and 3 bases from J, the junction kept 10 bases outside the gene matches. The CDR3 coding sequence is TGCAGCACTGGGGGACAGACAATCTACGAGCAGTACTTC. Translation: CSTGGQTIYEQYF.

This clone showed up just once. The chain carries TRBV19 and TRBJ2-2; the D gene is possibly TRBD2 (5 bases). This CDR3 region has 18 residues. Germline CDR1 reads LNHDA; CDR2 reads SQIVND (reference sequence). The ends were cut back, 5 bases at V and 1 base at J, with 20 bases in the middle. The CDR3 region is CASSLPSPRSLNTGELFF. Written as DNA, the CDR3 is TGTGCCAGTAGTCTCCCTAGCCCTCGAAGCCTGAACACCGGGGAGCTGTTTTTT.